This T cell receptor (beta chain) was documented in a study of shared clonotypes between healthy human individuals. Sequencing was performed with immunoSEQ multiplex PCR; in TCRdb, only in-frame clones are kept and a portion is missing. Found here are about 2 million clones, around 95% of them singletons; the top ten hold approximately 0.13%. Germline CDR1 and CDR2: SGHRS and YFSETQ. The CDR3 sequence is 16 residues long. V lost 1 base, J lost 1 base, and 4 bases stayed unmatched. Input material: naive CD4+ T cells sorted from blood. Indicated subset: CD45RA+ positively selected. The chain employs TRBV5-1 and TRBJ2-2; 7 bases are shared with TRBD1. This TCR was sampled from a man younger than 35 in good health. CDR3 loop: CASSLMAGGNTGELFF. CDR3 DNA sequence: TGCGCCAGCAGCTTGATGGCAGGGGGGAACACCGGGGAGCTGTTTTTT.